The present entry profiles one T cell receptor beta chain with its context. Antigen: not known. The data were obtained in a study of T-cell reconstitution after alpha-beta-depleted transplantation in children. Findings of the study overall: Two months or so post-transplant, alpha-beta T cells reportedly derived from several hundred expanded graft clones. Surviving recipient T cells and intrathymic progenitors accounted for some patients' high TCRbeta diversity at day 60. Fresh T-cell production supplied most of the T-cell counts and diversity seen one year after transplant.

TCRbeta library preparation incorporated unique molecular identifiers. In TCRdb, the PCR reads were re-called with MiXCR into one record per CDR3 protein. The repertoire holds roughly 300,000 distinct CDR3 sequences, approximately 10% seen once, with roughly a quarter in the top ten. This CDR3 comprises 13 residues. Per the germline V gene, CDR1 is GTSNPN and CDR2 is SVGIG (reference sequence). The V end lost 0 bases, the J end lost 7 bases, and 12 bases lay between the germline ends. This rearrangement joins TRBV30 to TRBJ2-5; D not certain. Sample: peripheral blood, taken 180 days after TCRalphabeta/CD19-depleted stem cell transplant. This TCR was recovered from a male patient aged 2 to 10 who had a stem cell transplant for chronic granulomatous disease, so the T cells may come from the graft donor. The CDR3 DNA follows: TGTGCCTGGAGTGTACAAGGAACGGGGACCCAGTACTTC. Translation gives CAWSVQGTGTQYF. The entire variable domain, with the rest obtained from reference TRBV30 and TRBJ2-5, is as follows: SQTIHQWPATLVQPVGSPLSLECTVEGTSNPNLYWYRQAAGRGLQLLFYSVGIGQISSEVPQNLSASRPQDRQFILSSKKLLLSDSGFYLCAWSVQGTGTQYFGPGTRLLVL.